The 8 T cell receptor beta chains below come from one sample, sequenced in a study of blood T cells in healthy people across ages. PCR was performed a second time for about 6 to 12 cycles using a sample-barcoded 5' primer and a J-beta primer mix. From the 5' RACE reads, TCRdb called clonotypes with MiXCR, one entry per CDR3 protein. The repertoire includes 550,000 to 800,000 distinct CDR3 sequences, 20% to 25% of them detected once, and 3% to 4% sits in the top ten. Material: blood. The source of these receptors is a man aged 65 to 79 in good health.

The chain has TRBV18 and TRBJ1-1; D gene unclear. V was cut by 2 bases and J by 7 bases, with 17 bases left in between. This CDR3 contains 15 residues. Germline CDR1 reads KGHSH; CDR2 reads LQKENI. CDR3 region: CASSPGGQTTSEAFF. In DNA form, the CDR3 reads TGTGCCAGCTCACCAGGAGGGCAGACCACAAGTGAAGCTTTCTTT. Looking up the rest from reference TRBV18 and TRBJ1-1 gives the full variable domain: NAGVMQNPRHLVRRRGQEARLRCSPMKGHSHVYWYRQLPEEGLKFMVYLQKENIIDESGMPKERFSAEFPKEGPSILRIQQVVRGDSAAYFCASSPGGQTTSEAFFGQGTRLTVV.

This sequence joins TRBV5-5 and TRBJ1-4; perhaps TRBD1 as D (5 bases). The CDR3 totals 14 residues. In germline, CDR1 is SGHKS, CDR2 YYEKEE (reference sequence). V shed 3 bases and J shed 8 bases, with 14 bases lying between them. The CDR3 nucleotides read TGTGCCAGCAGCTCGGGGCAGCGTATGGAAAAACTGTTTTTT. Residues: CASSSGQRMEKLFF. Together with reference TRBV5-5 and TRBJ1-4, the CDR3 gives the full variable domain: DAGVTQSPTHLIKTRGQQVTLRCSPISGHKSVSWYQQVLGQGPQFIFQYYEKEERGRGNFPDRFSARQFPNYSSELNVNALLLGDSALYLCASSSGQRMEKLFFGSGTQLSVL.

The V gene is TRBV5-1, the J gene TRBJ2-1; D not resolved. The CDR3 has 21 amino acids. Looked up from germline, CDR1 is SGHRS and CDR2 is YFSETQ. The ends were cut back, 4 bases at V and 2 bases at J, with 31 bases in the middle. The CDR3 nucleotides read TGCGCCAGCAGCCTTGCCACGGCAACTGGGCACCTAAATCAAACCTACAATGAGCAGTTCTTC. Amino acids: CASSLATATGHLNQTYNEQFF.

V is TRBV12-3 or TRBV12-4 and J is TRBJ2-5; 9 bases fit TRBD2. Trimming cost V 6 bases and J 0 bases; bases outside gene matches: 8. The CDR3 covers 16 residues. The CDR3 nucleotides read TGTGCCAGCAGAGAGGAGGCTAGCGGGAACCAAGAGACCCAGTACTTC. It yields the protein CASREEASGNQETQYF.

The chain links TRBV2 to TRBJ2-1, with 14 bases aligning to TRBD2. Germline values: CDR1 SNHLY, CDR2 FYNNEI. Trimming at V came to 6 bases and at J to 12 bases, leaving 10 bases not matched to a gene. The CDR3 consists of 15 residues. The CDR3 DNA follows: TGTGCCAGCAGATACGGGACTAGCGGGAGTATAGGGCAGTTCTTC. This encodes CASRYGTSGSIGQFF. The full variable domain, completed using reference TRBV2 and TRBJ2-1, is EPEVTQTPSHQVTQMGQEVILRCVPISNHLYFYWYRQILGQKVEFLVSFYNNEISEKSEIFDDQFSVERPDGSNFTLKIRSTKLEDSAMYFCASRYGTSGSIGQFFGPGTRLTVL.

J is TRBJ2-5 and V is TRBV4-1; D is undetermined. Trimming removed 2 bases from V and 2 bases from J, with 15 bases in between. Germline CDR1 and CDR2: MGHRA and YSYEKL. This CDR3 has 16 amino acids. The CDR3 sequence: CASSQPFGRLQETQYF. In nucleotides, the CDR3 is TGCGCCAGCAGCCAACCCTTTGGGCGGCTTCAAGAGACCCAGTACTTC.

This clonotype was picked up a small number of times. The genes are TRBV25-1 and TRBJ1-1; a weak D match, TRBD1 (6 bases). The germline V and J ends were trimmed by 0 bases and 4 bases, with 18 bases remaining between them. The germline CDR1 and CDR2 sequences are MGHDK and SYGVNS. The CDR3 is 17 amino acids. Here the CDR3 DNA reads TGTGCCAGCAGTGAATATCGCCCGGGGGCTCGTGTCACTGAAGCTTTCTTT. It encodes CASSEYRPGARVTEAFF.

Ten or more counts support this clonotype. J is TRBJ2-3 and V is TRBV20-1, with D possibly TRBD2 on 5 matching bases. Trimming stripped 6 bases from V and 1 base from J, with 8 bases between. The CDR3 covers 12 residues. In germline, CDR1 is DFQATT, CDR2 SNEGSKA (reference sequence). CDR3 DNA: TGCAGTGCGGTGGAGGGCACAGATACGCAGTATTTT. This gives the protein CSAVEGTDTQYF.